The following is a TCR beta chain sequence with its context. Its binding antigen is unknown. The record has no base qualities; no much larger clone is one base away. The data were taken from a study of T cell repertoires in cytomegalovirus infection (dated by TCRdb to between 2017 and 2020). For context, the study as a whole: The peptide stimulations were aimed at well-studied HLA-B-restricted epitopes as well as recently identified HLA-C-restricted CMV epitopes, whose presentation resists viral immunomodulation. Because public TCR beta signatures pointed to carriage of CMV infection together with the matching HLA type, the HLA type of each donor mattered for the analysis. Beyond this particular receptor, the publication reports: In both this cohort and an independent roughly 350-donor cohort, the cumulative frequency of public TCR beta family members distinguished carriers of CMV infection plus the relevant HLA type. The ex vivo response was dominated by HLA-C-restricted CMV-specific TCR beta clonotypes, and the single most frequent clonotype in two of eight donors was supplied by these HLA-C-restricted clonotypes.

The CDR3 runs 15 amino acids, cysteine and phenylalanine included. Only CDR3 DNA remains: 45 bases, in frame from the first base. Taken from the germline V gene, the CDR1 and CDR2 loops are SGHDN and FVKESK. The trim is 3 bases for V and 1 base for J, with a gap of 12 bases between the germline ends. These reads were obtained on an Illumina HiSeq 1500. Starting from the raw public reads, TCRdb applied fastp trimming at Q25, assembled clones with MiXCR and retained in-frame beta chains. Each record represents a unique CDR3 protein, reported with the most common genes and DNA among its rows. This sample gives around 750,000 distinct CDR3 sequences in total; approximately 32% of them show up just once. 9.5% to 15% of the sample is in the top ten clones. This sample's treatment or condition label indicates: in vitro stimulation with specific CMV peptide epitopes to enrich CMV-specific T cells.

The sequence is built from TRBV14 and TRBJ1-1; matching of 6 bases hints at TRBD1 as the D gene. The sequenced sample was cultured CD8+ T cells from PBMCs, obtained from culture after CMV antigen stimulation. This TCR derives from a human donor in good health (CMV status not recorded). Some clones in this sample may be carry-over from other donors' samples. The DNA sequence is TGTGCCAGCAGCCAGCCGGGACACCAGAACACTGAAGCTTTCTTT. Its coded protein is CASSQPGHQNTEAFF.